This is a list of T cell receptor beta chains from one sample in a study of T-cell memory formation after mild COVID-19. TCRdb reprocessed the 5' RACE reads via MiXCR and lists one record per CDR3 protein. Of about 340,000 distinct CDR3 sequences listed, roughly 15% are singletons. The sequenced sample was PBMCs or a T cell subset sorted from them (not recorded which). These receptors were obtained from a man younger than 30 who had mild COVID-19 (a few samples of this study predate the infection). Cell type and time point are not known. CDR3s include the opening cysteine and the closing phenylalanine or tryptophan. A D gene is named only where the DNA matches it firmly. Not every row has a clone size; where given, it reads once, few, many or a size class.

>TRBV5-6|NA|TRBJ1-5|TRBD1
CASSVTGGGNQPQHF
TGTGCCAGCAGCGTGACAGGGGGCGGCAATCAGCCCCAGCATTTT
>TRBV9|NA|TRBJ1-5|NA
CASSVDFSTNQPQHF
TGTGCCAGCAGCGTAGACTTCAGTACCAATCAGCCCCAGCATTTT
>TRBV11-2|NA|TRBJ2-2|NA
CASSFAIPGELFF
TGTGCCAGCAGCTTCGCGATTCCCGGGGAGCTGTTTTTT
>TRBV11-2|NA|TRBJ2-1|NA
CASSLDRGGNEQFF
TGTGCCAGCAGCTTAGATCGGGGTGGCAATGAGCAGTTCTTC
>TRBV29-1|few|TRBJ2-5|TRBD1
CSVAQTGGFQETQYF
TGCAGCGTTGCCCAGACAGGGGGATTTCAAGAGACCCAGTACTTC
>TRBV3-1|few|TRBJ1-1|NA
CASSLQTYTEAFF
TGTGCCAGCAGCCTTCAGACCTACACTGAAGCTTTCTTT
>TRBV2|NA|TRBJ2-1|TRBD2
CASSDGLAGVAEQFF
TGTGCCAGCAGTGACGGACTAGCGGGGGTGGCTGAGCAGTTCTTC
>TRBV20-1|NA|TRBJ2-1|TRBD2
CSAVAGGRNEQFF
TGCAGTGCCGTAGCGGGGGGGCGGAATGAGCAGTTCTTC
>TRBV6-2/TRBV6-3|few|TRBJ2-3|TRBD1
CASSFGQATDTQYF
TGTGCCAGCAGCTTCGGACAGGCCACAGATACGCAGTATTTT
>TRBV20-1|NA|TRBJ2-4|NA
CSARDRGTKNIQYF
TGCAGTGCTAGAGATCGGGGGACCAAAAACATTCAGTACTTC
>TRBV28|few|TRBJ1-5|NA
CASKAGWNQPQHF
TGTGCCAGCAAGGCGGGTTGGAATCAGCCCCAGCATTTT
>TRBV5-6|NA|TRBJ1-5|NA
CASSGAGGNQPQHF
TGTGCCAGCAGCGGGGCAGGGGGCAATCAGCCCCAGCATTTT
>TRBV12-3/TRBV12-4|NA|TRBJ2-1|TRBD2
CASSLALAGVEQFF
TGTGCCAGCAGTTTAGCACTAGCGGGGGTTGAGCAGTTCTTC
>TRBV7-2|NA|TRBJ2-2|NA
CASSLRERGTGELFF
TGTGCCAGCAGCCTACGGGAGAGGGGCACCGGGGAGCTGTTTTTT
>TRBV30|few|TRBJ2-1|NA
CAWSGISGEYREQFF
TGTGCCTGGAGCGGGATCTCCGGGGAGTACCGTGAGCAGTTCTTC
>TRBV6-2/TRBV6-3|NA|TRBJ2-3|NA
CASFRGGGTDTQYF
TGTGCCAGCTTCAGGGGAGGCGGCACAGATACGCAGTATTTT
>TRBV7-6|NA|TRBJ1-1|NA
CASSRGDDVNTEAFF
TGTGCCAGCAGCCGCGGGGACGACGTGAACACTGAAGCTTTCTTT
>TRBV4-3|NA|TRBJ1-2|NA
CASSTRPNLPSNGYTF
TGCGCCAGCAGCACAAGGCCGAACCTTCCATCCAATGGCTACACCTTC
>TRBV30|NA|TRBJ2-5|TRBD1
CAWSASGTGLGETQYF
TGTGCCTGGAGTGCATCCGGGACAGGGCTCGGAGAGACCCAGTACTTC
>TRBV5-1|NA|TRBJ2-5|NA
CASRGLGAVQETQYF
TGCGCCAGCAGGGGGTTGGGGGCCGTCCAAGAGACCCAGTACTTC
>TRBV6-5|few|TRBJ1-1|TRBD1
CASSLTGGADTEAFF
TGTGCCAGCAGTTTGACAGGGGGCGCGGACACTGAAGCTTTCTTT
>TRBV7-9|NA|TRBJ2-7|NA
CASSSWTDPYEQYF
TGTGCCAGCAGCTCCTGGACTGATCCCTACGAGCAGTACTTC
>TRBV4-3|few|TRBJ2-1|TRBD2
CASSPTSAGGLWFF
TGCGCCAGCAGCCCAACTAGCGCGGGGGGGCTTTGGTTCTTC
>TRBV7-9|many|TRBJ1-1|NA
CASSLAGPAGSVAFF
TGTGCCAGCAGCTTAGCGGGCCCGGCAGGAAGTGTAGCTTTCTTT
>TRBV12-3/TRBV12-4|few|TRBJ1-2|TRBD1
CASRTDRGDGYTF
TGTGCCAGCAGGACGGACAGGGGTGATGGCTACACCTTC
>TRBV20-1|many|TRBJ2-5|NA
CSANPDYQETQYF
TGCAGTGCTAACCCGGACTACCAAGAGACCCAGTACTTC
>TRBV29-1|NA|TRBJ2-2|NA
CSVESQQGTGELFF
TGCAGCGTTGAAAGCCAGCAGGGCACCGGGGAGCTGTTTTTT
>TRBV5-1|NA|TRBJ2-2|TRBD1
CASRNRGISTGELFF
TGCGCCAGCCGCAACAGGGGTATTAGCACCGGGGAGCTGTTTTTT
>TRBV5-1|few|TRBJ2-3|TRBD2
CASSNGLAGSYTDTQYF
TGCGCCAGCAGCAACGGACTAGCGGGGTCCTACACAGATACGCAGTATTTT
>TRBV19|few|TRBJ1-5|NA
CASRKGNQPQHF
TGTGCCAGTAGGAAAGGGAATCAGCCCCAGCATTTT
>TRBV7-9|few|TRBJ2-3|NA
CASSLARTRTDTQYF
TGTGCCAGCAGCTTAGCGAGGACCCGCACAGATACGCAGTATTTT
>TRBV20-1|once|TRBJ2-1|TRBD2
CSARIAGAYNEQFF
TGCAGTGCTAGGATAGCGGGGGCCTACAATGAGCAGTTCTTC
>TRBV12-3/TRBV12-4|few|TRBJ2-3|NA
CASSLGISGSTDTQYF
TGTGCCAGCAGTTTGGGGATTTCGGGTAGCACAGATACGCAGTATTTT
>TRBV5-1|few|TRBJ1-2|TRBD1
CASRSQGALFNYGYTF
TGCGCCAGCCGCTCCCAGGGGGCATTATTTAACTATGGCTACACCTTC
>TRBV7-2|many|TRBJ2-5|NA
CASSLAPETQYF
TGTGCCAGCAGCTTAGCGCCGGAGACCCAGTACTTC
>TRBV27|few|TRBJ2-6|TRBD1
CATRGHGANVLTF
TGTGCCACTAGGGGGCATGGGGCCAACGTCCTGACTTTC
>TRBV30|NA|TRBJ2-1|TRBD2
CAAVVTSGYNEQFF
TGTGCCGCAGTAGTGACTAGCGGCTACAATGAGCAGTTCTTC
>TRBV5-5|few|TRBJ2-6|NA
CASSGIATSRYGAGANVLTF
TGTGCCAGCAGCGGGATTGCGACCTCTCGCTATGGAGCTGGGGCCAACGTCCTGACTTTC
>TRBV20-1|many|TRBJ2-1|TRBD2
CSASLASGGAAEQFF
TGCAGTGCTAGTCTGGCTAGCGGGGGGGCCGCTGAGCAGTTCTTC
>TRBV2|few|TRBJ1-3|NA
CASSEALFLLSGNTIYF
TGTGCCAGCAGTGAAGCGCTCTTCCTACTCTCTGGAAACACCATATATTTT
>TRBV29-1|NA|TRBJ1-3|NA
CSVPGDSGNTIYF
TGCAGCGTTCCTGGGGACTCTGGAAACACCATATATTTT
>TRBV12-3/TRBV12-4|few|TRBJ2-1|NA
CASSLTAAEQFF
TGTGCCAGCAGTTTAACGGCCGCTGAGCAGTTCTTC